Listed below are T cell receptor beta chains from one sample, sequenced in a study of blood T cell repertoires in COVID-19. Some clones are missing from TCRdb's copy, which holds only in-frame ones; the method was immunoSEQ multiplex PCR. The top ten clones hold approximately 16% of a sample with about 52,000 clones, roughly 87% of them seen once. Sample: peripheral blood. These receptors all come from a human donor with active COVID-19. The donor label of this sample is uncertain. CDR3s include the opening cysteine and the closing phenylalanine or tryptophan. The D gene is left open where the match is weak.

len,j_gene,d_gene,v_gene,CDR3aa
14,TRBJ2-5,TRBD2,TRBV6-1,CASSDSGRGKTQYF
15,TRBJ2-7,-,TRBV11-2,CASSLVGQGSYEQYF
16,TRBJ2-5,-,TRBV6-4,CASSPMTRGIQETQYF
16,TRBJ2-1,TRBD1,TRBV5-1,CASSLGTGLSYNEQFF
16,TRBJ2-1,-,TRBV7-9,CASSLEVGVFVDEQFF
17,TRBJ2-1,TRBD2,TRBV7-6,CASSSPLGAGENNEQFF
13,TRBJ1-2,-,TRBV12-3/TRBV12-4,CASSFLRSYGYTF
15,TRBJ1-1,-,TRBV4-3,CASSQDRGIDTEAFF
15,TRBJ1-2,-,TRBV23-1,CASSPYGLLLYGYTF
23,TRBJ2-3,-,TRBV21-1,CASSKNGKATGGFIRLCTDTQYF
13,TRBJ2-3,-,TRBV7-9,CASIGQNTDTQYF
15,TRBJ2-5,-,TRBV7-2,CASSPGDSPGETQYF
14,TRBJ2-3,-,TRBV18,CASSQSMGADTQYF
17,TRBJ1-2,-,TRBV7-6,CASSRSTTDSSYYGYTF
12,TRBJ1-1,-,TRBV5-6,CASSQGYLEAFF
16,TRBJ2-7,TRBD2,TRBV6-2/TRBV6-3,CASSYFETSGSYEQYF
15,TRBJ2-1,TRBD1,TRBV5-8,CASSRDRGTYNEQFF
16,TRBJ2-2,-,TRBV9,CASSGGTFSNTGELFF
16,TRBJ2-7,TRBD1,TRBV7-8,CASSLSRGTGAYEQYF
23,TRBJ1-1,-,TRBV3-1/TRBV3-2,CASSQENPTIEDSAGVENTEAFF
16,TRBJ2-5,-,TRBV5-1,CASSLQGRSEQETQYF
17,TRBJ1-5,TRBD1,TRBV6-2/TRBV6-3,CASSPWTGGYSNQPQHF
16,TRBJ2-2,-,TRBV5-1,CASSGSNRASTGELFF
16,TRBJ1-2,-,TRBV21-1,CASSKVRDRESYGYTF
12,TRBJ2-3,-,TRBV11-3,CASSLAADTQYF
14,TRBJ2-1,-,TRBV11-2,CASSLPASYNEQFF
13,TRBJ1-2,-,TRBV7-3,CASSSRQGAGYTF
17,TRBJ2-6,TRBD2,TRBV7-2,CASSPLVAGAGANVLTF
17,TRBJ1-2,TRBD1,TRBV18,CASSVPGQGARSYGYTF
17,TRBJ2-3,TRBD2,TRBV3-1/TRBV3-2,CASSTQQTGGAPDTQYF
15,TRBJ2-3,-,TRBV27,CASSLSSRLTDTQYF
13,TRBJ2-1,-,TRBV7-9,CASSFAGYNEQFF
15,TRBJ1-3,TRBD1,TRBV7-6,CASSPDRGPGNTIYF
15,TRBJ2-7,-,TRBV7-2,CASSREGTASYEQYF
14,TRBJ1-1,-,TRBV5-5,CASSLIQGWTEAFF
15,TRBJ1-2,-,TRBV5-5,CASSLGLGGSYGYTF